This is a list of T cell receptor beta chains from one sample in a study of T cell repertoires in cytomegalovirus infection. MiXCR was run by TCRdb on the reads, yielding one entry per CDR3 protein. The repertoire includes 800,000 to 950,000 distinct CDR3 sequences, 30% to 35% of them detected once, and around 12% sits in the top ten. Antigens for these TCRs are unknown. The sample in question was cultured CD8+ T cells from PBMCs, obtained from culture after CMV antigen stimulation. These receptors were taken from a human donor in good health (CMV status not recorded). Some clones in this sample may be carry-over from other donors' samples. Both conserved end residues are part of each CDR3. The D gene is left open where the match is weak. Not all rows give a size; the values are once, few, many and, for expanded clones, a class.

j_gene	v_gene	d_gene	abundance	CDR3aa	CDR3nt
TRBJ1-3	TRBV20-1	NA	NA	CSAITGLTGNTIYF	TGCAGTGCCATTACAGGGTTAACTGGAAACACCATATATTTT
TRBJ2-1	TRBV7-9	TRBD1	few	CASSQTGTGDGSYNEQFF	TGTGCCAGCAGCCAAACCGGGACAGGGGATGGGTCCTACAATGAGCAGTTCTTC
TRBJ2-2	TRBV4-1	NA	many	CASSQTLGELFF	TGCGCCAGCAGCCAGACCTTAGGGGAGCTGTTTTTT
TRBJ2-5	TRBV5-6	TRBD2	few	CASAAWLAGFETQYF	TGTGCCAGCGCTGCGTGGCTAGCGGGGTTTGAGACCCAGTACTTC
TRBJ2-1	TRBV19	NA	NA	CASSSDSNSYNEQFF	TGTGCCAGTAGTTCGGACAGCAACTCCTACAATGAGCAGTTCTTC
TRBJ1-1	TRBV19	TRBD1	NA	CATKTGTGYTEAFF	TGTGCCACCAAGACCGGGACAGGATACACTGAAGCTTTCTTT
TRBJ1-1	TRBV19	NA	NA	CASSIWRVTETFF	TGTGCCAGTAGTATCTGGAGGGTAACTGAAACTTTCTTT
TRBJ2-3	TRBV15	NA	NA	CATASGSTDTQYF	TGTGCCACCGCGAGCGGGAGCACAGATACGCAGTATTTT
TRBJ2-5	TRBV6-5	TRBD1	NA	CASSLSTGVQETQYF	TGTGCCAGCAGTTTATCGACAGGGGTCCAAGAGACCCAGTACTTC
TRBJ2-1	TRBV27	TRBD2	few	CASSWSSGGQYEQFF	TGTGCCAGCAGTTGGTCTAGCGGGGGACAATATGAGCAGTTCTTC
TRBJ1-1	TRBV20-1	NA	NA	CSARDVGPEAFF	TGCAGTGCTAGAGATGTGGGGCCAGAAGCTTTCTTT
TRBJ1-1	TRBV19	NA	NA	CASSIGAGMNTEAFF	TGTGCCAGTAGTATAGGAGCAGGGATGAACACTGAAGCTTTCTTT
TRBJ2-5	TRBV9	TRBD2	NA	CASSVAGGKQETQYF	TGTGCCAGCAGCGTAGCGGGAGGGAAGCAAGAGACCCAGTACTTC
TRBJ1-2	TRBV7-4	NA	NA	CASTLRGFGANYGYTF	TGTGCCAGCACCCTGAGGGGATTTGGGGCTAACTATGGCTACACCTTC
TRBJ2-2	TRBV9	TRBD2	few	CASSVGAGGLVGELFF	TGTGCCAGCAGCGTAGGAGCGGGGGGGCTTGTCGGGGAGCTGTTTTTT
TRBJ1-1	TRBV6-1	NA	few	CASRETGWGNTEAFF	TGTGCCAGCAGGGAGACCGGATGGGGGAACACTGAAGCTTTCTTT
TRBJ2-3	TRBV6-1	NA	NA	CASSERADHTDTQYF	TGTGCCAGCAGTGAAAGGGCGGACCACACAGATACGCAGTATTTT
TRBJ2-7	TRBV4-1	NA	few	CASSPSPEIPYEQYF	TGCGCCAGCAGCCCCAGTCCAGAAATTCCCTACGAGCAGTACTTC
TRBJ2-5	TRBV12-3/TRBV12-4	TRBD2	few	CASSVTSGGEETQYF	TGTGCCAGCAGTGTTACTAGCGGGGGGGAAGAGACCCAGTACTTC
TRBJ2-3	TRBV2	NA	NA	CASTKVAGRDTQYF	TGTGCCAGCACCAAAGTAGCAGGGCGAGATACGCAGTATTTT
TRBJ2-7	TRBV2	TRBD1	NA	CASSEAGKGQGEGEQYF	TGTGCCAGCAGTGAAGCGGGAAAGGGACAGGGGGAAGGCGAGCAGTACTTC
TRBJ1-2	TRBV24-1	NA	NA	CATSDHRVFGGYTF	TGTGCCACCAGTGACCACAGGGTGTTCGGAGGCTACACCTTC
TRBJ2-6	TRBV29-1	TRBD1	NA	CSAQGAGANVLTF	TGCAGCGCCCAGGGGGCTGGGGCCAACGTCCTGACTTTC
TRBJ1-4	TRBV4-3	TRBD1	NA	CASRPSPTGGNTNEKLFF	TGCGCCAGCAGACCATCCCCGACAGGGGGAAATACTAATGAAAAACTGTTTTTT
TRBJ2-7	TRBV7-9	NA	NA	CASSPNRAGSYEQYF	TGTGCCAGCAGCCCAAACAGGGCTGGGTCGTACGAGCAGTACTTC
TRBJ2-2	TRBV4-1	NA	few	CASSLNEELGTGELFF	TGCGCCAGCAGCCTAAATGAGGAGTTGGGCACCGGGGAGCTGTTTTTT
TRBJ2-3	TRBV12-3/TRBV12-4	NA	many	CASSLVLTTDTQYF	TGTGCCAGCAGTTTGGTGCTCACCACAGATACGCAGTATTTT
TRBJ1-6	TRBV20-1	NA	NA	CSARVSDRPNSPLHF	TGCAGTGCTAGAGTTTCAGACAGGCCTAATTCACCCCTCCACTTT
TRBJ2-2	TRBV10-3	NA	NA	CAISESNTGELFF	TGTGCCATCAGTGAGTCAAACACCGGGGAGCTGTTTTTT
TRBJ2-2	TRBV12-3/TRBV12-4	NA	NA	CASRIYGASNTGELFF	TGTGCCAGCAGAATCTATGGGGCCTCGAACACCGGGGAGCTGTTTTTT
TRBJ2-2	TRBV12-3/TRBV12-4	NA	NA	CASKSGGGAGELFF	TGTGCCAGCAAGAGTGGGGGGGGCGCCGGGGAGCTGTTTTTT
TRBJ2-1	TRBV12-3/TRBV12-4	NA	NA	CASSFWDREEFF	TGTGCCAGCAGTTTTTGGGATAGAGAAGAGTTCTTC
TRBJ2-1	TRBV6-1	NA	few	CASSEWVRAYNEQFF	TGTGCCAGCAGTGAATGGGTCAGGGCCTACAATGAGCAGTTCTTC
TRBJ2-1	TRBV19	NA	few	CASSRSSNGNEQFF	TGTGCCAGTAGTAGGAGTTCCAATGGCAATGAGCAGTTCTTC
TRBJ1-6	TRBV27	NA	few	CASSFTAGRGPLHF	TGTGCCAGCAGTTTTACAGCGGGGAGGGGACCCCTCCACTTT
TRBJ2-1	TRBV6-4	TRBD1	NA	CASSEKQGTGNEQFF	TGTGCCAGCAGTGAGAAACAGGGGACGGGTAATGAGCAGTTCTTC
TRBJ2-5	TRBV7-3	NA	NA	CASSPRTTLRGPSQRQETQYF	TGTGCCAGCAGCCCCCGGACTACTCTGCGGGGTCCTTCCCAGCGCCAAGAGACCCAGTACTTC
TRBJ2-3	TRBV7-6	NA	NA	CANSSLGLSGDTQYF	TGTGCCAACAGCTCGCTGGGACTTAGTGGAGATACGCAGTATTTT
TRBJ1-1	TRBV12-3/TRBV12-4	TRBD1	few	CASSLIGTDTEAFF	TGTGCCAGCAGTTTAATCGGGACAGATACTGAAGCTTTCTTT
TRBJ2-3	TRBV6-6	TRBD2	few	CASAGGLALPREYF	TGTGCCAGCGCGGGGGGACTAGCGCTCCCCCGGGAGTATTTT
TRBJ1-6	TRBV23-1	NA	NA	CASSQAEMASPLHF	TGCGCCAGCAGTCAAGCAGAAATGGCTTCACCCCTCCACTTT
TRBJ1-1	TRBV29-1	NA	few	CSVDSGVRGTEAFF	TGCAGCGTTGACTCAGGGGTAAGGGGCACTGAAGCTTTCTTT